Each of the 11 T cell receptor beta chains below was sequenced from the same sample in a study of OX40 agonist ivuxolimab in advanced cancers. Clones were read by immunoSEQ multiplex PCR, and TCRdb kept only the in-frame ones, dropping some. The sample lists about 33,000 clones; approximately 84% were seen once. Sequencing used CD4+ or CD8+ T cells sorted from blood, obtained in a trial of the OX40 agonist ivuxolimab. The receptors originated from an adult with an advanced solid tumor such as melanoma, head and neck, liver or kidney cancer.

In regard to this clone: The sample contains more than one DNA sequence encoding this CDR3. The V call is TRBV27, the J call TRBJ1-1; D is perhaps TRBD1 (5 bases). Between the trimmed V and J ends, which lost 3 bases and 0 bases, there was a span of 5 bases. The V gene's germline CDR1 is MNHEY and CDR2 SMNVEV (reference sequence). This CDR3 region has 13 residues. The CDR3 loop is CASSFRVNTEAFF. CDR3 coding DNA: TGTGCCAGCAGTTTCAGGGTGAACACTGAAGCTTTCTTT.

The V gene is TRBV4-1, the J gene TRBJ2-1; D not resolved. Trimming pared 4 bases from V and 0 bases from J, leaving 10 bases between. The CDR3 runs 15 residues. The germline gives CDR1 MGHRA, CDR2 YSYEKL. CDR3 in amino acids: CASSPLASSYNEQFF. The CDR3 nucleotides read TGCGCCAGCAGCCCACTGGCCAGCTCCTACAATGAGCAGTTCTTC.

The chain has TRBV2 and TRBJ2-7, with a weak D call TRBD2 (7 bases). The CDR3 runs 16 residues. Germline-derived CDR1 and CDR2 are SNHLY and FYNNEI. The V gene lost 9 bases and the J gene lost 2 bases, with 23 bases spanning the gap. The CDR3 region is CARTEARGAPTYEQYF. The CDR3 DNA follows: TGTGCCAGAACCGAAGCCCGGGGGGCGCCGACCTACGAGCAGTACTTC. The full variable domain, with the rest looked up from reference TRBV2 and TRBJ2-7, is EPEVTQTPSHQVTQMGQEVILRCVPISNHLYFYWYRQILGQKVEFLVSFYNNEISEKSEIFDDQFSVERPDGSNFTLKIRSTKLEDSAMYFCARTEARGAPTYEQYFGPGTRLTVT.

The rearrangement joins TRBV19 to TRBJ1-1, with D hard to call. Deletions cut 5 bases from V and 4 bases from J, with 8 bases between. Germline V gene sequence: CDR1 LNHDA, CDR2 SQIVND (reference sequence). The CDR3 length is 12 residues. DNA for the CDR3: TGTGCCAGTAGTCCTTACGGCACTGAAGCTTTCTTT. Its protein product is CASSPYGTEAFF.

The chain joins TRBV27 to TRBJ1-5; no clear D. Germline V gene lookup returns CDR1 MNHEY and CDR2 SMNVEV (reference sequence). Trimming removed 6 bases from V and 2 bases from J, with 8 bases in between. The CDR3 is made up of 13 amino acids. The CDR3 DNA sequence: TGTGCCAGCAGACCCTCCGGCAATCAGCCCCAGCATTTT. This codes for CASRPSGNQPQHF.

A few counts support this clone. The chain carries TRBV10-3 and TRBJ2-7; unclear D gene. The CDR3 consists of 11 residues. The germline gives CDR1 ENHRY, CDR2 SYGVKD. Trimming took off 4 bases at V and 5 bases at J, with 6 bases between the two ends. In DNA form, the CDR3 reads TGTGCCATCAGTGGGGGAAACGAGCAGTACTTC. Translating gives CAISGGNEQYF.

Concerning this clone itself: Other nucleotide sequences in the sample specify the same CDR3. The CDR3 DNA sequence: TGTGCCAGCAGCCTGACAGGGGGAGGGGAAAAACTGTTTTTT. Translation gives CASSLTGGGEKLFF. The chain joins TRBV7-8 to TRBJ1-4; the match to TRBD1 covers 9 bases. CDR3 length equals 14 residues. The ends lost 5 bases at V and 8 bases at J; junction bases unmatched: 6. The germline gives CDR1 SGHVS, CDR2 FQNEAQ.

The chain recombines TRBV18 with TRBJ2-7, with D perhaps TRBD2 (5 bases). The CDR3 is 14 residues long. Trimming removed 0 bases at V and 6 bases at J, with 12 bases between. Germline CDR1 reads KGHSH; CDR2 reads LQKENI. CDR3 nucleotides: TGTGCCAGCTCACCACCCCAGGACTTAGCCGAGCAGTACTTC. Its protein is CASSPPQDLAEQYF.

This chain uses TRBV18 with TRBJ1-2, with D tentatively TRBD1 (6 bases). Per the germline V gene, CDR1 is KGHSH and CDR2 is LQKENI. V lost 3 bases to trimming and J lost 1 base, with 15 bases between them. This CDR3 is built from 16 residues. The CDR3 nucleotides read TGTGCCAGCTCACCGGAACCGGACAGTAATAACTATGGCTACACCTTC. The encoded protein is CASSPEPDSNNYGYTF. Based on the CDR3 plus reference TRBV18 and TRBJ1-2, the full variable domain is NAGVMQNPRHLVRRRGQEARLRCSPMKGHSHVYWYRQLPEEGLKFMVYLQKENIIDESGMPKERFSAEFPKEGPSILRIQQVVRGDSAAYFCASSPEPDSNNYGYTFGSGTRLTVV.

The chain recombines TRBV2 with TRBJ1-2, with unresolved D. V gave up 0 bases and J gave up 5 bases, with 10 bases separating them. The CDR3 contains 14 residues. Germline CDR1 is SNHLY and CDR2 is FYNNEI. The CDR3 is CASSEALLGYGYTF. The CDR3 nucleotides read TGTGCCAGCAGTGAAGCGCTTCTAGGGTATGGCTACACCTTC.

This sequence joins TRBV13 and TRBJ2-1; TRBD1 matches at 9 bases. J gave up 4 bases and V 6 bases, and 4 bases lay outside the gene matches. Germline V CDR1 and CDR2: PRHDT, FYEKMQ (reference sequence). CDR3 length equals 14 residues. The CDR3 DNA reads TGTGCCAGCAGTAGGGACAGGGCTTACAATGAGCAGTTCTTC. Translation gives CASSRDRAYNEQFF.